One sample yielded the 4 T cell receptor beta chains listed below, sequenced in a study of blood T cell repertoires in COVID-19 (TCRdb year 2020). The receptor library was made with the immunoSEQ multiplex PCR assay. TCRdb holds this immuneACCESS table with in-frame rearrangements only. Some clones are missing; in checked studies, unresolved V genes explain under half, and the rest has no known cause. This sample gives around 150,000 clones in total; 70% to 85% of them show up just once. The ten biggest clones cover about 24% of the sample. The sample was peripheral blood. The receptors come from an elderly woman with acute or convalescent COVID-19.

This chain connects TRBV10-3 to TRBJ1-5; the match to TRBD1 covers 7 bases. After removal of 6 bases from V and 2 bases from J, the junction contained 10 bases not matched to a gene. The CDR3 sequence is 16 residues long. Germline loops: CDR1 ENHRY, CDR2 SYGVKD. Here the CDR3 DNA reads TGTGCCATCAGCGAGACAGGGCCAGGAGGCAATCAGCCCCAGCATTTT. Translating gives CAISETGPGGNQPQHF.

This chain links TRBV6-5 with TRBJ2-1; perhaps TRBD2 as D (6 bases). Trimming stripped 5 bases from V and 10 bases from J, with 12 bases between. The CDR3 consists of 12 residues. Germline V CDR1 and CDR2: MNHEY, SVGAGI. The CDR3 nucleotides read TGTGCCAGCAGTCTCAGGGCGGGAGAGCAGTTCTTC. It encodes CASSLRAGEQFF.

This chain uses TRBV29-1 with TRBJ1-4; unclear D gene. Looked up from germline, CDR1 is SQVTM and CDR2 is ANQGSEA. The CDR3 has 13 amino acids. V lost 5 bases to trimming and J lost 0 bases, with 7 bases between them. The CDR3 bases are TGCAGCGTTAACAGTGCAACTAATGAAAAACTGTTTTTT. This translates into CSVNSATNEKLFF.

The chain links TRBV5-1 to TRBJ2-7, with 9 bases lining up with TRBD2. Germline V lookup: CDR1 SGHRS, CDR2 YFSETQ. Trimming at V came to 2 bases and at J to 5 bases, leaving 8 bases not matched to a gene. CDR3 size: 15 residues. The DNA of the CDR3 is TGCGCCAGCAGCTTAGGGACTAGCAATCTAAACGAGCAGTACTTC. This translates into CASSLGTSNLNEQYF.